The 23 T cell receptor beta chains below come from one sample, sequenced in a study of cytomegalovirus exposure and HLA in healthy donors (dated by TCRdb to the late 2010s). Library preparation employed the immunoSEQ multiplex PCR assay. For the multiplex PCR, a mixture combining 60 forward primers for TCR Vbeta segments and 13 reverse primers for TCR Jbeta segments was used. TCRdb retrieved this table from immuneACCESS and kept in-frame rearrangements only. Not all clones are present; in checked studies, unresolved V genes account for under half, and no reason is known for the remainder. Here the sample has approximately 210,000 clones; 77% occur a single time. Of the sample, roughly 2.1% falls within the top ten clones. The sample comprised PBMCs. These TCRs come from a woman in her twenties or thirties in good health and CMV-seropositive.

The chain employs TRBV10-3 and TRBJ2-7; TRBD2 matches at 11 bases. The V gene's germline CDR1 is ENHRY and CDR2 SYGVKD. Trimming took 6 bases from V and 2 from J; bases not matched to a gene: 3. CDR3 length: 14 residues. CDR3 bases: TGTGCCATCAGCGTAGCGGGGGGGCCCTACGAGCAGTACTTC. Residues: CAISVAGGPYEQYF.

CDR3 in amino acids: CASSPGVAGGKETQYF. The CDR3 nucleotides read TGTGCCAGCAGCCCTGGGGTAGCGGGGGGGAAAGAGACCCAGTACTTC. The rearrangement uses TRBV5-4 and TRBJ2-5, with TRBD2 matching 11 bases. The CDR3 covers 16 residues. Per germline, CDR1 SGHNT and CDR2 YYREEE (reference sequence). V gave up 4 bases and J gave up 3 bases; unmatched junction bases: 8.

The genes are TRBV29-1 and TRBJ1-1; D is possibly TRBD1 (6 bases). This CDR3 spans 14 amino acids. V was clipped by 7 bases and J by 4 bases, with 19 bases between them. The germline V gene encodes CDR1 SQVTM and CDR2 ANQGSEA. This CDR3 reads CSGSGTNMSTEAFF. DNA for the CDR3: TGCAGCGGCTCCGGGACAAACATGAGCACTGAAGCTTTCTTT.

The chain recombines TRBV7-9 with TRBJ1-1; D is uncertain. The V gene's germline CDR1 is SEHNR and CDR2 FQNEAQ (reference sequence). The CDR3 consists of 13 residues. V dropped 5 bases and J dropped 3 bases, with 10 bases sitting between them. The CDR3 region has the DNA TGTGCCAGCAGCCCTCGTTATGACACTGAAGCTTTCTTT. Amino acid sequence: CASSPRYDTEAFF.

The chain joins TRBV10-3 to TRBJ2-7; the match to TRBD1 covers 7 bases. CDR3 length equals 14 residues. The V gene's germline CDR1 is ENHRY and CDR2 SYGVKD. J was trimmed by 2 bases and V by 9 bases; bases with no gene match: 10. For the CDR3, the DNA is TGTGCCATAGGGGGCGAGGGAGCCCCCTACGAGCAGTACTTC. It specifies CAIGGEGAPYEQYF.

The rearrangement links TRBV15 to TRBJ1-2; 8 positions match TRBD1. The CDR3 runs to 15 residues. Trimming cost V 4 bases and J 3 bases; bases outside gene matches: 7. The germline gives CDR1 LNHNV, CDR2 YYDKDF (reference sequence). In DNA, the CDR3 is TGTGCCACCAGCACAGGACAGGGTAGCTACTATGGCTACACCTTC. Its translation is CATSTGQGSYYGYTF.

The gene calls are TRBV10-3 and TRBJ2-3; TRBD1 matches 7 bases. This CDR3 region has 14 residues. V gave up 5 bases and J gave up 1 base; unmatched junction bases: 3. Germline V gene data show CDR1 as ENHRY and CDR2 as SYGVKD. This chain's CDR3 is CAISKGTGTDTQYF. The CDR3 bases are TGTGCCATCAGTAAAGGGACAGGCACAGATACGCAGTATTTT.

The count of this clone is one. This chain connects TRBV5-1 to TRBJ1-2; 8 nucleotides agree with TRBD1. The germline gives CDR1 SGHRS, CDR2 YFSETQ. The V gene end was trimmed by 3 bases and the J gene end by 5 bases; junction bases not matched to a gene: 9. The CDR3 length is 15 residues. Here the CDR3 reads CASSSTGQGGYGYTF. As DNA, the CDR3 is TGCGCCAGCAGCTCCACTGGACAGGGCGGATATGGCTACACCTTC. Full variable domain (remainder filled in from reference TRBV5-1 and TRBJ1-2): KAGVTQTPRYLIKTRGQQVTLSCSPISGHRSVSWYQQTPGQGLQFLFEYFSETQRNKGNFPGRFSGRQFSNSRSEMNVSTLELGDSALYLCASSSTGQGGYGYTFGSGTRLTVV.

V usage is TRBV27 and J usage is TRBJ2-1; the match to TRBD2 covers 8 bases. Germline CDR1 MNHEY, CDR2 SMNVEV (reference sequence). Germline trimming cut 3 bases from V and 2 bases from J; bases unmatched to any gene: 3. CDR3 length: 15 amino acids. The CDR3 reads CASSLGRGAYNEQFF. For the CDR3, the DNA is TGTGCCAGCAGTTTGGGGCGGGGGGCCTACAATGAGCAGTTCTTC.

This chain links TRBV6-6 with TRBJ1-2, with 9 bases fitting TRBD1. CDR1 and CDR2 from the germline V gene are MNHNY and SVGAGI (reference sequence). CDR3 size: 16 residues. V lost 4 bases, J lost 7 bases, and 13 bases stayed unmatched. CDR3 protein: CASSFPVGTGFSGYTF. CDR3 coding DNA: TGTGCCAGCAGTTTTCCGGTAGGGACAGGGTTCTCTGGCTACACCTTC.

The chain links TRBV7-2 to TRBJ2-7; 10 bases line up with TRBD2. After removal of 2 bases from V and 5 bases from J, the junction contained 3 bases not matched to a gene. Germline CDR1 is SGHTA and CDR2 is FQGNSA. The CDR3 sequence is 14 residues long. CDR3 nucleotide sequence: TGTGCCAGCAGCTTACGAGCGGGGGGGCACGAGCAGTACTTC. Translating gives CASSLRAGGHEQYF. Based on the CDR3 plus reference TRBV7-2 and TRBJ2-7, the full variable domain is GAGVSQSPSNKVTEKGKDVELRCDPISGHTALYWYRQSLGQGLEFLIYFQGNSAPDKSGLPSDRFSAERTGGSVSTLTIQRTQQEDSAVYLCASSLRAGGHEQYFGPGTRLTVT.

The chain combines TRBV7-2 with TRBJ2-7; the D is unclear. Between the trimmed V and J ends, which lost 4 bases and 0 bases, there was a span of 4 bases. This CDR3 region has 12 residues. The germline V gene has CDR1 SGHTA and CDR2 FQGNSA. The CDR3 sequence: CASSSSSYEQYF. The CDR3 DNA is TGTGCCAGCAGCTCGAGCTCCTACGAGCAGTACTTC.

This chain joins TRBV18 and TRBJ2-3, with 8 nucleotides matching TRBD2. This CDR3 is built from 16 residues. With V trimmed by 3 bases and J by 4 bases, 9 bases remained unmatched. The germline V gene encodes CDR1 KGHSH and CDR2 LQKENI. The CDR3 coding sequence is TGTGCCAGCTCACCCCCCAGCGGGAGCTGGGCAGATACGCAGTATTTT. Its translation is CASSPPSGSWADTQYF.

The V and J genes are TRBV10-3 and TRBJ2-2; weak D call: TRBD2 (6 bases). The CDR3 spans 15 residues. CDR1 is ENHRY, CDR2 SYGVKD, per germline. Trimming left V 2 bases short and J 4 bases short, with 11 bases between. The CDR3: CAISEGQGGTGELFF. The CDR3 coding sequence is TGTGCCATCAGTGAGGGCCAGGGAGGCACCGGGGAGCTGTTTTTT.

The rearrangement uses TRBV11-2 and TRBJ2-1, with 7 bases fitting TRBD2. In germline, CDR1 is SGHAT, CDR2 FQNNGV. V was pared by 5 bases and J by 3 bases, with 13 bases of the junction left unmatched. This CDR3 region has 17 residues. CDR3 sequence (DNA): TGTGCCAGCAGCCAAGGAAGCGGCGGGAGTGTCTACAATGAGCAGTTCTTC. The encoded protein is CASSQGSGGSVYNEQFF. Combining the CDR3 with reference TRBV11-2 and TRBJ2-1 gives the whole variable domain EAGVAQSPRYKIIEKRQSVAFWCNPISGHATLYWYQQILGQGPKLLIQFQNNGVVDDSQLPKDRFSAERLKGVDSTLKIQPAKLEDSAVYLCASSQGSGGSVYNEQFFGPGTRLTVL.

This chain links TRBV30 with TRBJ2-2, with D possibly being TRBD1 (6 bases). V lost 3 bases and J 5 bases, leaving 19 bases between the germline ends. In germline, CDR1 is GTSNPN, CDR2 SVGIG (reference sequence). The CDR3 spans 16 residues. The CDR3 bases are TGTGCCTGGAGCCTACTTACATCACAGGGAACCGGGGAGCTGTTTTTT. Protein: CAWSLLTSQGTGELFF.

The rearrangement joins TRBV28 to TRBJ1-2; 10 nucleotides match TRBD1. J was trimmed by 8 bases and V by 6 bases; bases with no gene match: 6. The CDR3 is made up of 13 amino acids. The germline V gene encodes CDR1 MDHEN and CDR2 SYDVKM. The DNA for the CDR3 is TGTGCCAGCAGCTCCGGGACAGGGGAGGGCTACACCTTC. Translated, it gives CASSSGTGEGYTF.

V gene TRBV4-3 combines with J gene TRBJ2-3; D is unclear. Germline V gene sequence: CDR1 LGHNA, CDR2 YSLEER. The length of the CDR3 is 21 residues. V gave up 0 bases and J gave up 0 bases, with 25 bases separating them. The CDR3 protein is CASSQDSSGSGDGTSTDTQYF. Here the CDR3 DNA reads TGCGCCAGCAGCCAAGATTCCTCTGGTTCCGGAGACGGTACTAGCACAGATACGCAGTATTTT.

The chain uses TRBV30 and TRBJ2-3; D might be TRBD2 (6 bases). V was clipped by 4 bases and J by 2 bases, with 13 bases between them. CDR1 and CDR2 from the germline V gene are GTSNPN and SVGIG (reference sequence). The CDR3 is 14 residues long. The CDR3: CAWTAGIHTDTQYF. CDR3 nucleotides: TGTGCCTGGACGGCGGGGATACACACAGATACGCAGTATTTT.

The chain couples TRBV5-4 to TRBJ2-2; tentative D call: TRBD1 (6 bases). This CDR3 is 15 amino acids long. Trimming removed 5 bases from V and 4 bases from J, with 15 bases in between. Germline-derived CDR1 and CDR2 are SGHNT and YYREEE (reference sequence). CDR3 residues: CASRKTGFATGELFF. The CDR3 DNA sequence: TGTGCCAGCAGGAAGACAGGTTTCGCCACCGGGGAGCTGTTTTTT.

This clone appeared a few times. DNA of the CDR3: TGTGCCAGCAGCTTAGTCCCCCCCGGGACTGAAGCTTTCTTT. Translating it yields CASSLVPPGTEAFF. V is TRBV7-9 and J is TRBJ1-1; D unclear. The CDR3 totals 14 residues. The ends were cut back, 1 base at V and 5 bases at J, with 11 bases in the middle. Per germline, CDR1 SEHNR and CDR2 FQNEAQ (reference sequence).

The chain links TRBV2 to TRBJ1-1, with a weak D call TRBD1 (6 bases). V gave up 6 bases and J gave up 14 bases, with 13 bases separating them. Germline V gene lookup returns CDR1 SNHLY and CDR2 FYNNEI. The CDR3 runs 10 residues. The CDR3 region has the DNA TGTGCCAGCAGAAGACAGGCGTGCTTCTTT. It yields the protein CASRRQACFF.

The rearrangement uses TRBV23-1 and TRBJ1-4, with D unresolved. TRBV23-1 has ORF status, its function being uncertain. This CDR3 spans 15 amino acids. V shed 0 bases and J shed 7 bases, with 12 bases lying between them. The CDR3 DNA follows: TGCGCCAGCAGTCAATCCGGGGAATGTGGTGAAAAACTGTTTTTT. Protein sequence: CASSQSGECGEKLFF.